The entry below describes one T cell receptor (beta chain). What it binds is not known. Looked up from germline, CDR1 is SEHNR and CDR2 is FQNEAQ (reference sequence). The CDR3 is made up of 15 amino acids. V shed 5 bases and J 2 bases; nucleotides not matched to a gene: 4. Method: immunoSEQ multiplex PCR; TCRdb's copy keeps in-frame clones and lacks some. The sample lists over 60,000 clones, 80% to 90% occurring once. The data originate from a study of T cell responses to AZD1222 COVID-19 vaccine. Across the study: Doses given second, at about 4 or about 12 weeks, were pooled. Study observations and caveats: Donor demographics were predominantly white British with a female majority; clonal diversity may be underestimated. Spike-spanning, vaccine-associated CD4 TCRs were dominant at 160-218 and 743-854. Repertoires were obtained only post-peak T cell response.

The sequence was obtained from an adult in good health. V is TRBV7-9 and J is TRBJ1-2; the match to TRBD1 covers 11 bases. Here the sequenced sample was peripheral blood, taken on day 0 of AZD1222 vaccination. CDR3 in DNA: TGTGCCAGCAGCGCCGGGACAGGGGGGAACTATGGCTACACCTTC. As protein: CASSAGTGGNYGYTF.